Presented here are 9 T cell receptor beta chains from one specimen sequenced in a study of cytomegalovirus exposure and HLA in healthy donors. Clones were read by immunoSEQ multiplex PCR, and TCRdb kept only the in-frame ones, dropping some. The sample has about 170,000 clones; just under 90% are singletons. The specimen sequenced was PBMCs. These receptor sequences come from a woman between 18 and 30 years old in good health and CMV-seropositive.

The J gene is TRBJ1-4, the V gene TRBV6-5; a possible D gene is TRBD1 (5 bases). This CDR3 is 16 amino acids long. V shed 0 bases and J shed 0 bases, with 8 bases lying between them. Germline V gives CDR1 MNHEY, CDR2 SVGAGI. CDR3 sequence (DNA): TGTGCCAGCAGTTACTCGGGGCCAACAACTAATGAAAAACTGTTTTTT. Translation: CASSYSGPTTNEKLFF.

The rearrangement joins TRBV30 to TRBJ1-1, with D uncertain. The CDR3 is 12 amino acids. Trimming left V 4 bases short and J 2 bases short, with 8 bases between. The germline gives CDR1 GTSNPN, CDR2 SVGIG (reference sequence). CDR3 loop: CAWTLSNTEAFF. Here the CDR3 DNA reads TGTGCCTGGACCTTGTCTAACACTGAAGCTTTCTTT.

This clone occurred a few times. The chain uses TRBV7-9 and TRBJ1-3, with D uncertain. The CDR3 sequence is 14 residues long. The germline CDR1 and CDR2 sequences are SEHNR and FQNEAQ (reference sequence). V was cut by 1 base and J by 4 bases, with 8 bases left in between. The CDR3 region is CASSLGGGGNTIYF. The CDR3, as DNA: TGTGCCAGCAGCTTAGGCGGTGGAGGAAACACCATATATTTT.

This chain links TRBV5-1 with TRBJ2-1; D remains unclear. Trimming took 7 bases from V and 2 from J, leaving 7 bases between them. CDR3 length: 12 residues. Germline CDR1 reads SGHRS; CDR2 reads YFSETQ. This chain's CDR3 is CASWATYNEQFF. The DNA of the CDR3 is TGCGCCAGCTGGGCGACCTACAATGAGCAGTTCTTC.

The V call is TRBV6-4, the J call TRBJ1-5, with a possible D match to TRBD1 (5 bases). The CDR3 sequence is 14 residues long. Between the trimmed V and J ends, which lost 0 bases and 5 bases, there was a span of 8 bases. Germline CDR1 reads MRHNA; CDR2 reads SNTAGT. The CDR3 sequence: CASSDSPGHQPQHF. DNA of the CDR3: TGTGCCAGCAGTGACTCGCCAGGGCATCAGCCCCAGCATTTT.

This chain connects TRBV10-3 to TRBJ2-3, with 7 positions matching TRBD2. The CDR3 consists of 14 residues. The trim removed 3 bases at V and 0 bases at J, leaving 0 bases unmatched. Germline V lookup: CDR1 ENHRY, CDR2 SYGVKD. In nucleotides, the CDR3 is TGTGCCATCAGTGAAGCGGGAAGCACAGATACGCAGTATTTT. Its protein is CAISEAGSTDTQYF.

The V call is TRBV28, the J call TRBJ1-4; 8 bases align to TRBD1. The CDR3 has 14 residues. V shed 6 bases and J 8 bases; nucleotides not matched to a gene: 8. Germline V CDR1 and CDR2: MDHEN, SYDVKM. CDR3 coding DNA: TGTGCCAGCAGACGGACAGGGCGAGGGGAAAAACTGTTTTTT. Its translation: CASRRTGRGEKLFF.

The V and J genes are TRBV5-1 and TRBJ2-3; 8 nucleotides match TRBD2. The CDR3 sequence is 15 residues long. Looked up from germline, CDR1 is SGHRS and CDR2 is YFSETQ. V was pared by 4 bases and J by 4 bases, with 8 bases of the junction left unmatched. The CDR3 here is CASSNTGGGADTQYF. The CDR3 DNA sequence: TGCGCCAGCAGCAACACGGGAGGGGGGGCAGATACGCAGTATTTT.

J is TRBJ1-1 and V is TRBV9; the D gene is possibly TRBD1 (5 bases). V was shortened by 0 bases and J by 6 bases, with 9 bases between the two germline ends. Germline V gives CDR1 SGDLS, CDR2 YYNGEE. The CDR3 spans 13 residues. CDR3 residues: CASSVEVGAEAFF. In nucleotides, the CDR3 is TGTGCCAGCAGCGTAGAAGTAGGGGCTGAAGCTTTCTTT.